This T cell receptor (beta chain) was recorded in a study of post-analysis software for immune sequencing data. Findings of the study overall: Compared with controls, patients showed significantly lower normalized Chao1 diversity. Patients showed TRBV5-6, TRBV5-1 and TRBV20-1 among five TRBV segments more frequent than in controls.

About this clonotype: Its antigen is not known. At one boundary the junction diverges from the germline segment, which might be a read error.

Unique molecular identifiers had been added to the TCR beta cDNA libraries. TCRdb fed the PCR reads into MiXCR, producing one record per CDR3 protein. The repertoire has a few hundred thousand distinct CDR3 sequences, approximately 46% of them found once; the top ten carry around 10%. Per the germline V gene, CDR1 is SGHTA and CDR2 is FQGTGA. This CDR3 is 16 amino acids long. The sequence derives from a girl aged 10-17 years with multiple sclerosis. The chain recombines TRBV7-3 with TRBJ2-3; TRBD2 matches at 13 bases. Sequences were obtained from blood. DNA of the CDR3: TGTGCCAGCAGTCCTGGACTAGCGGGAGTATTAAATACGCGGTATTTT. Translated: CASSPGLAGVLNTRYF.